This record looks at one TCR beta chain sequence and its context. Its antigen is not identified. The data are from a study of blood T cells in healthy people across ages. Study observations and caveats: Across the age range, TCR beta diversity per million T cells fell in a roughly linear way.

A J-beta primer mix and a sample-barcoded 5' primer were used in a second PCR of about 7 to 11 cycles. TCRdb re-called the 5' RACE reads through MiXCR, storing one row per CDR3 protein. The data hold 1,500,000 or so distinct CDR3 sequences, with roughly 64% observed a single time. The germline V gene encodes CDR1 SGHAT and CDR2 FQNNGV. The CDR3 spans 16 residues. This TCR was sampled from a man in his late teens or twenties in good health. The rearrangement links TRBV11-2 to TRBJ2-1, with D uncertain. The DNA end is a closer match to TRBJ2-7, so the J assignment may be wrong. Specimen: blood. The CDR3 spells CASSLDQGWLGDEQYF. In DNA form, the CDR3 reads TGTGCCAGCAGCTTAGATCAAGGCTGGCTAGGAGACGAGCAGTACTTC.